The 11 T cell receptor beta chains listed next were all sequenced from one sample in a study of CD8 T cells in ankylosing spondylitis (dated by TCRdb to 2017 to 2019). Library prep was done by 5' RACE. These reads were obtained on an Illumina HiSeq 2500. TCRdb reprocessing: public reads trimmed at Q25 with fastp, clones called with MiXCR, in-frame beta chains kept. Entries that share a CDR3 protein sequence are merged under the most common genes and DNA. In all, the sample holds hundreds of thousands of distinct CDR3 sequences, and 10% to 15% of those were seen once. The ten largest clonotypes hold 0.45% to 0.6% of the sample. What the authors observed across the whole study: A TCR beta motif made up of several highly homologous amino acid variants appeared to be characteristic of blood from ankylosing spondylitis patients.

These TCRs' antigens remain unknown. The sequenced sample consisted of blood, either unsorted or a sorted T cell fraction (not recorded which). The receptors stem from a male donor with ankylosing spondylitis.

This clonotype was seen a handful of times. This chain connects TRBV20-1 to TRBJ2-3; D uncertain. The CDR3 is 11 amino acids. Germline V gene data show CDR1 as DFQATT and CDR2 as SNEGSKA (reference sequence). Trimming removed 5 bases at V and 6 bases at J, with 9 bases between. CDR3: CSAPQLDTQYF. As DNA, the CDR3 is TGCAGTGCTCCGCAGCTGGATACGCAGTATTTT.

This clonotype has just a few counts. This rearrangement joins TRBV12-3 or TRBV12-4 to TRBJ2-7, with D possibly being TRBD1 (5 bases). V was clipped by 5 bases and J by 0 bases, with 14 bases between them. This CDR3 comprises 15 residues. The CDR3 spells CASSNLRGVSYEQYF. The CDR3 DNA reads as TGTGCCAGCAGTAATCTTAGGGGTGTCTCCTACGAGCAGTACTTC.

This clonotype was counted between two and nine times. This chain joins TRBV7-3 and TRBJ2-1; 9 positions match TRBD1. V trimming: 5 bases; J trimming: 3 bases; junction bases outside the gene matches: 2. CDR3 length: 14 amino acids. Germline CDR1 reads SGHTA; CDR2 reads FQGTGA. In nucleotides, the CDR3 is TGTGCCAGCAGCCGGACAGGGGTCTACAATGAGCAGTTCTTC. This translates into CASSRTGVYNEQFF.

This clonotype has only a few counts. The rearrangement links TRBV27 to TRBJ2-3; the D is unclear. V shed 3 bases and J shed 2 bases, with 6 bases lying between them. CDR1 MNHEY and CDR2 SMNVEV come from the germline V gene (reference sequence). CDR3 length equals 13 residues. CDR3 residues: CASSFLDTDTQYF. DNA of the CDR3: TGTGCCAGCAGTTTTCTTGACACAGATACGCAGTATTTT.

This clonotype has at least ten counts. CDR3 nucleotides: TGCAGTGCTAGAGAGGCGACAGGGTTTGATCAGCCCCAGCATTTT. It is translated as CSAREATGFDQPQHF. V and J are TRBV20-1 and TRBJ1-5, with 7 bases identical to TRBD1. Unmatched junction bases numbered 7, after V lost 0 bases and J lost 5 bases. The CDR3 contains 15 residues. CDR1 DFQATT and CDR2 SNEGSKA come from the germline V gene (reference sequence).

This clonotype was picked up a small number of times. The J gene is TRBJ1-1, the V gene TRBV5-1; no reliable D call. CDR1 SGHRS and CDR2 YFSETQ come from the germline V gene. CDR3 length: 15 amino acids. Trimming removed 4 bases from V and 1 base from J, with 14 bases in between. CDR3 nucleotide sequence: TGCGCCAGCAGCGCTCGGGGAGGAGGGAACACTGAAGCTTTCTTT. It is translated as CASSARGGGNTEAFF.

The J gene is TRBJ2-3, the V gene TRBV20-1; 7 bases agree with TRBD1. There are 15 residues in the CDR3. J gave up 4 bases and V 4 bases, and 11 bases lay outside the gene matches. CDR1 is DFQATT and CDR2 is SNEGSKA in the germline V gene (reference sequence). The CDR3 is CSATTIQGSADTQYF. The CDR3 region has the DNA TGCAGTGCTACGACAATACAGGGGAGCGCAGATACGCAGTATTTT.

This clonotype was counted many times. The chain combines TRBV20-1 with TRBJ1-2; 9 positions match TRBD1. This CDR3 is built from 14 residues. The germline V gene has CDR1 DFQATT and CDR2 SNEGSKA (reference sequence). Trimming at V came to 7 bases and at J to 0 bases, leaving 6 bases not matched to a gene. The CDR3 region is CSGVGTGPNYGYTF. The CDR3 bases are TGCAGTGGAGTTGGGACAGGGCCTAACTATGGCTACACCTTC.

J is TRBJ2-1 and V is TRBV5-4, with 7 bases matching TRBD2. CDR3 length: 17 amino acids. V dropped 9 bases and J dropped 0; count of bases not matched to a gene: 15. Germline V gene sequence: CDR1 SGHNT, CDR2 YYREEE (reference sequence). The CDR3 DNA follows: TGTGCCACCCTCATTTGGCGGGAGATAGGCTCCTACAATGAGCAGTTCTTC. Amino acid sequence: CATLIWREIGSYNEQFF.

The sample holds one count of this clonotype. This chain uses TRBV4-3 with TRBJ1-4; 7 nucleotides line up with TRBD1. The germline V gene encodes CDR1 LGHNA and CDR2 YSLEER. The CDR3 totals 16 residues. V dropped 4 bases and J dropped 11; count of bases not matched to a gene: 16. CDR3 in DNA: TGCGCCAGCAGCCCCTACCCCGACAGGGCGACGGGGAAACTGTTTTTT. Translation: CASSPYPDRATGKLFF.

V and J are TRBV20-1 and TRBJ2-7, with 10 bases lining up with TRBD2. The germline V gene encodes CDR1 DFQATT and CDR2 SNEGSKA (reference sequence). The trim removed 6 bases at V and 4 bases at J, leaving 15 bases unmatched. The CDR3 spans 16 residues. CDR3 sequence: CSATASGGRIGYEQYF. The CDR3 DNA is TGCAGTGCGACCGCTAGCGGGGGTCGGATAGGGTACGAGCAGTACTTC.